This T cell receptor beta chain came from a study of regulatory T cells in long-lasting Graves disease. Worth noting for this clonotype: What it binds is unknown.

Specified time point: newly diagnosed GD, antithyroid drugs for less than 3 months. The TCR library was prepared using RNA isolated from PBMCs. The germline CDR1 and CDR2 sequences are MNHNS and SASEGT. CDR3 length: 17 residues. With V trimmed by 5 bases and J by 0 bases, 8 bases remained unmatched. Library construction for TCR beta used iRepertoire HTBI primers and Arm-PCR of CDR3 regions. TCRdb processed the multiplex PCR reads anew with MiXCR; each CDR3 protein has one entry. This sample carries 450,000 to 650,000 distinct CDR3 sequences, roughly 16% of them seen once, and the ten largest clones take about 25%. Study observations and caveats: Persistent Graves' disease cases displayed lower TCR diversity than newly diagnosed ones.

The sample was also linked to a second study, of T cells in Graves' hyperthyroidism and ophthalmopathy. That source adds: HTBI primers drove first-round RT-PCR of the TCR CDR3. Most clonotypes that expanded in the thyroid above 0.001 also showed up in blood.

The genes are TRBV6-1 and TRBJ1-3, with TRBD1 matching over 9 bases. This sample comprised peripheral blood mononuclear cells (PBMCs), obtained at new diagnosis, from a patient treated with antithyroid drugs. This clonotype originated in a middle-aged woman with Graves disease. The CDR3 protein is CASSPRTGAFSGNTIYF. CDR3 in DNA: TGTGCCAGCAGTCCAAGGACAGGGGCCTTCTCTGGAAACACCATATATTTT.